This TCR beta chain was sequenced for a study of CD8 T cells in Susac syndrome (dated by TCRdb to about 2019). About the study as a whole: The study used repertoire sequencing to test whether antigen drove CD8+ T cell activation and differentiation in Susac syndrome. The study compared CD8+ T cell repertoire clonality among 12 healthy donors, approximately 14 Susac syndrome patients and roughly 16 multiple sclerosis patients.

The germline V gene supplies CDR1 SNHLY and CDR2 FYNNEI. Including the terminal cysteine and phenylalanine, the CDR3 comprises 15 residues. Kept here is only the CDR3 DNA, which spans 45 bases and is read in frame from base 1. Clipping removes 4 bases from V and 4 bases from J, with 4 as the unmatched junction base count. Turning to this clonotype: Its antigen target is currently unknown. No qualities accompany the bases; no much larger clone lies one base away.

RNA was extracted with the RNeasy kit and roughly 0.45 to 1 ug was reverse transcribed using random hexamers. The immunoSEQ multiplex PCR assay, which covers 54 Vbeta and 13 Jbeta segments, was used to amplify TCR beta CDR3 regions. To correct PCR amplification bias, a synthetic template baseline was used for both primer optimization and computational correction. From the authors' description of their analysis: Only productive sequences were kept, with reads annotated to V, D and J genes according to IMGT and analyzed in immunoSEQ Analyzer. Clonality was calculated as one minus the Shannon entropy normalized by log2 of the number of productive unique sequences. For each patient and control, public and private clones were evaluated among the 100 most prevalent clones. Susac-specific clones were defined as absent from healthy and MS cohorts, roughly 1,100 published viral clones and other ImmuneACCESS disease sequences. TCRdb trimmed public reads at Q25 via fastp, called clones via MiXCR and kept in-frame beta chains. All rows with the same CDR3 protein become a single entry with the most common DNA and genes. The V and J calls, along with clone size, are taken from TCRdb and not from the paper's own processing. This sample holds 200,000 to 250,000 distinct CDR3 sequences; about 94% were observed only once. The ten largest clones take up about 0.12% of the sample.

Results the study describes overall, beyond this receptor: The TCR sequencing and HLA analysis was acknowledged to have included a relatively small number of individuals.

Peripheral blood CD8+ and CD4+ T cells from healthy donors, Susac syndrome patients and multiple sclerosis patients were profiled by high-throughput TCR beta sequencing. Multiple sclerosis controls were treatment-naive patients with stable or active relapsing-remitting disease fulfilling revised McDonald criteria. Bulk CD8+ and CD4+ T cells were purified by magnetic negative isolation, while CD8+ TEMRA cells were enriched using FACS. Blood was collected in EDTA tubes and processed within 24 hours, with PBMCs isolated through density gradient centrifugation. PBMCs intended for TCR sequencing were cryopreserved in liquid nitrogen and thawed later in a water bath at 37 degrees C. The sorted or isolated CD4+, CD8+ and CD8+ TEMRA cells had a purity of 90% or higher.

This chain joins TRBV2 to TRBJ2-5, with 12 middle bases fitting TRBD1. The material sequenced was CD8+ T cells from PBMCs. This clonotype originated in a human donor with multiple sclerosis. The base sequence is TGTGCCAGCAGTGGGGGGGACAGGGGGCGAGAGACCCAGTACTTC. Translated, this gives CASSGGDRGRETQYF. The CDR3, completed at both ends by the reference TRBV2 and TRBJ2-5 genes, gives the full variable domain EPEVTQTPSHQVTQMGQEVILRCVPISNHLYFYWYRQILGQKVEFLVSFYNNEISEKSEIFDDQFSVERPDGSNFTLKIRSTKLEDSAMYFCASSGGDRGRETQYFGPGTRLLVL.